The subject of this entry is one T cell receptor beta chain. Its specific antigen is unknown. It has no much larger one-base neighbor in the sample; base qualities were not kept. The label giving this sample's time point can be read as: baseline before first vaccination. Samples from vaccinated people were obtained from the UK trials COV001 and COV002, which included a single-blind randomized controlled phase 2/3 trial of AZD1222 (ChAdOx1 nCoV-19) in healthy adults. Trial participant PBMC samples were collected at day 0 and day 28 after the second dose for TCRbeta chain sequencing. The CDR3 regions of human TCRbeta chains were analyzed by immunosequencing. On the study's bioinformatics: Repertoire TCRs were checked for matches against a reference library of SARS-CoV-2-specific TCRs that had been generated using the MIRA antigen-specificity platform. Breadth was defined as the fraction of unique TCRs that were SARS-CoV-2-associated. Depth was defined as the fraction of total T cells that were SARS-CoV-2-associated. Using the MIRA data, each spike-specific TCR was assigned both to the spike region to which the TCR was reactive and to a CD4 or CD8 class. Log10-transformed breadth and depth values were compared by one-way ANOVA with Sidak's multiple comparisons tests. TCRdb's version of the immuneACCESS table is confined to in-frame rearrangements and falls short of the full clone set. An unresolved V gene accounts for under half of the shortfall where checked; the remainder is of unknown origin. V, J and clone size reflect that table, while D and trimming were determined from the DNA. The sample data list tens of thousands of clones, and about nine tenths of these were observed just once. The biggest ten clones account for 4% to 5% of the sample.

This entry belongs to a study of T cell responses to AZD1222 COVID-19 vaccine (TCRdb year 2021). The study in broad terms: AZD1222 recipients whose second dose came at about 4 weeks and those whose second dose came at about 12 weeks were combined into one group, since spike-specific TCR depth and breadth did not differ between the two schedules. TCR sequencing covered fewer than 250 trial participants: 200 to 210 given two doses of AZD1222 and approximately 26 given two doses of MenACWY control vaccine. Trial participants were enrolled by age into 18-55, 56-69 and 70-plus year subgroups, with roughly 150, 30 and 60 TCR-sequenced participants respectively.

The CDR1 and CDR2 encoded by the germline V gene are SGHTS and YDEGEE. V ends up 0 bases short and J 0 bases short, with an unmatched junction base count of 6. The CDR3, from cysteine to phenylalanine, totals 17 residues. Left in the record is the CDR3 DNA by itself, 51 bases read in frame from the first base. Points the paper makes about the study in general: Participants were mostly white British and included more females than males, and it was suggested by the authors that clonal diversity may have been underestimated. Conclusions about previously exposed vaccinees are limited because only six or seven AZD1222 recipients were SARS-CoV-2 seropositive at baseline. The 56-69-year group was small, and its depth increase did not reach significance, likely because of low power. After two AZD1222 doses, both the breadth and the depth of spike-specific TCRs were significantly higher than at day 0 and than in MenACWY recipients. The vaccine-associated CD4 TCRs covered the entire spike protein, and the dominant responses fell in regions 160-218 and 743-854. Because no day 14 peak-response samples were available, the repertoires could be characterized only after the peak T cell response. Reportedly, close to half of the unique spike-specific TCRs recognized epitopes lying outside the regions that are mutated in the B.1.351 and B.1.1.7 variants.

This receptor was taken from an adult in good health. This sequence uses TRBV5-8 and TRBJ2-7; 10 junctional bases match TRBD1. The specimen comprised peripheral blood, sampled on day 0 of AZD1222 vaccination. The sequenced DNA is TGTGCCAGCAGCTTGGACGGGACAGGGGTCCGCTCCTACGAGCAGTACTTC. Translated, it reads CASSLDGTGVRSYEQYF.